The present T cell receptor beta chain was sequenced within a study of cytomegalovirus exposure and HLA in healthy donors. Study observations and caveats: A few chains linked to CMV were shown in vitro to be specific for CMV antigens.

The donors comprised healthy bone marrow donors. In regard to this clone: Its target is unknown.

The PCR used 60 Vbeta and 13 Jbeta primers. Profiled with immunoSEQ multiplex PCR; TCRdb holds only in-frame clones, not every one. The data show about 160,000 clones, roughly 70% seen once. Germline V gene lookup returns CDR1 MNHEY and CDR2 SMNVEV (reference sequence). The CDR3 loop spans 16 amino acids. V was trimmed by 6 bases and J by 6 bases, leaving 21 bases between them. The V call is TRBV27, the J call TRBJ1-5; D is unclear. Source material: PBMCs. The clonotype comes from a woman aged 45 to 65 in good health and CMV-seropositive. CDR3 nucleotides: TGTGCCAGCAGCCACTCCCGACCGGGTTTGGGTCAGCCCCAGCATTTT. Translated: CASSHSRPGLGQPQHF.